Shown below are 31 T cell receptor beta chains from a single sample sequenced in a study of T cell responses to AZD1222 COVID-19 vaccine. Generated by immunoSEQ multiplex PCR, the TCRdb table keeps only in-frame clones and is missing some. The data contain under 70,000 clones, 79% of them seen just once; the ten biggest clones take up around 25%. The sample consisted of peripheral blood, taken on day 0 of MenACWY control vaccination. These receptors were taken from an adult in good health.

The chain links TRBV29-1 to TRBJ2-2; D gene uncertain. Germline-derived CDR1 and CDR2 are SQVTM and ANQGSEA. Trimming cost V 5 bases and J 5 bases, with 15 bases left between them. CDR3 size: 14 residues. As DNA, the CDR3 is TGCAGCGTTAGGTTCAGCCCTGATACCGGGGAGCTGTTTTTT. It translates to CSVRFSPDTGELFF.

The V call is TRBV18, the J call TRBJ1-6, with D unresolved. CDR1 and CDR2 from the germline V gene are KGHSH and LQKENI. There are 16 residues in the CDR3. Trimming removed 1 base at V and 5 bases at J, with 12 bases between. The CDR3, as DNA: TGTGCCAGCTCACCACGACAAGGGTCGGATAATTCACCCCTCCACTTT. Translating it yields CASSPRQGSDNSPLHF.

The chain has TRBV4-3 and TRBJ2-7, with 9 bases lining up with TRBD1. Trimming removed 4 bases from V and 2 bases from J; junction bases left unmatched: 6. CDR1 and CDR2 from the germline V gene are LGHNA and YSLEER. The CDR3 contains 15 residues. The CDR3: CASSLDRGITYEQYF. CDR3 nucleotides: TGCGCCAGCAGCCTTGACAGGGGGATTACCTACGAGCAGTACTTC.

A single count supports this clone. The CDR3 DNA reads TGTGCCAGCAGTCACCGGACAGGGGGCTACGAGCAGTACTTC. Translated, it gives CASSHRTGGYEQYF. The chain couples TRBV6-2 or TRBV6-3 to TRBJ2-7; the match to TRBD1 covers 10 bases. The length of the CDR3 is 14 residues. Germline CDR1 is MNHEY and CDR2 is SVGEGT. V lost 5 bases and J lost 3; bases outside the gene matches: 4.

CDR3 in amino acids: CASSHGLGLAGVYEQYF. Here the CDR3 DNA reads TGTGCCAGCAGCCATGGCCTTGGACTAGCGGGAGTCTACGAGCAGTACTTC. The chain has TRBV14 and TRBJ2-7; TRBD2 aligns across 13 bases. Germline CDR1 and CDR2: SGHDN and FVKESK. With 3 bases clipped from V and 3 bases from J, the junction kept 8 bases outside the gene matches. The CDR3 consists of 17 residues. The complete variable domain, with remaining parts taken from reference TRBV14 and TRBJ2-7, reads EAGVTQFPSHSVIEKGQTVTLRCDPISGHDNLYWYRRVMGKEIKFLLHFVKESKQDESGMPNNRFLAERTGGTYSTLKVQPAELEDSGVYFCASSHGLGLAGVYEQYFGPGTRLTVT.

The rearrangement uses TRBV3-1 (or the pseudogene TRBV3-2) and TRBJ2-3; 8 bases match TRBD2. The CDR3 consists of 15 residues. The V gene's germline CDR1 is LGHDT and CDR2 YNNKEL (reference sequence). The J segment lost 3 bases and the V segment lost 4 bases, leaving 6 bases of the junction unmatched. CDR3 residues: CASSPPGGGTDTQYF. For the CDR3, the DNA is TGTGCCAGCAGCCCCCCCGGGGGGGGGACAGATACGCAGTATTTT.

V and J are TRBV19 and TRBJ2-1; tentatively, D is TRBD2 (6 bases). Between the trimmed V and J ends, which lost 3 bases and 7 bases, there was a span of 13 bases. Germline lookup yields CDR1 LNHDA and CDR2 SQIVND (reference sequence). The length of the CDR3 is 14 residues. The CDR3 DNA reads as TGTGCCAGTAGTATGGAGGGACCGGCGAATGAGCAGTTCTTC. This sequence encodes CASSMEGPANEQFF.

The chain has TRBV9 and TRBJ2-2; no definite D call. Germline loops: CDR1 SGDLS, CDR2 YYNGEE. The V and J ends lost 4 bases and 5 bases respectively, with 9 bases between them. This CDR3 has 13 amino acids. The CDR3: CASSPHVTGELFF. CDR3 DNA: TGTGCCAGCAGCCCCCACGTAACCGGGGAGCTGTTTTTT.

This clone was detected a few times. This chain connects TRBV19 to TRBJ2-1; D may be TRBD1 (5 bases). CDR1 is LNHDA and CDR2 is SQIVND in the germline V gene (reference sequence). V lost 6 bases, J lost 0 bases, and 12 bases lay in between. This CDR3 region has 15 residues. The CDR3 nucleotides are TGTGCCAGTAGGGGCAGGGCTAGCTCCTACAATGAGCAGTTCTTC. It is translated as CASRGRASSYNEQFF.

This clone was observed a handful of times. The V gene is TRBV6-5, the J gene TRBJ1-6; D call uncertain. V lost 0 bases and J 6 bases, leaving 3 bases between the germline ends. This CDR3 spans 13 amino acids. Germline V gives CDR1 MNHEY, CDR2 SVGAGI. The CDR3: CASSYSGNSPLHF. The CDR3 nucleotides read TGTGCCAGCAGTTACTCTGGTAATTCACCCCTCCACTTT.

This clone appeared once. The chain joins TRBV5-1 to TRBJ2-1; TRBD2 is a possible D gene (6 bases). The V end lost 4 bases, the J end lost 10 bases, and 18 bases lay between the germline ends. Per germline, CDR1 SGHRS and CDR2 YFSETQ. This CDR3 has 14 amino acids. DNA of the CDR3: TGCGCCAGCAGCGAAATGTTGGAGGAGGGCGAGCAGTTCTTC. Translated, it gives CASSEMLEEGEQFF.

CDR3 DNA: TGTGCCAGCAGCTTAGCCCGGCAGGATGAGCAGTTCTTC. This codes for CASSLARQDEQFF. V is TRBV7-2 and J is TRBJ2-1, with no clear D. The CDR3 is 13 amino acids. Germline V gene lookup returns CDR1 SGHTA and CDR2 FQGNSA. V was clipped by 0 bases and J by 8 bases, with 8 bases between them.

The chain links TRBV7-8 to TRBJ2-1; D might be TRBD2 (7 bases). The V end was cut by 3 bases, the J end by 5 bases, with 17 bases between. Germline V gene data show CDR1 as SGHVS and CDR2 as FQNEAQ. The CDR3 totals 16 residues. The DNA of the CDR3 is TGTGCCAGCAGCTTGGTAGGGGGGGCATTGGACAATGAGCAGTTCTTC. Its protein is CASSLVGGALDNEQFF.

The gene calls are TRBV28 and TRBJ2-7, with a tentative D call TRBD1 (6 bases). Germline loops: CDR1 MDHEN, CDR2 SYDVKM. The V and J ends lost 7 bases and 0 bases respectively, with 13 bases between them. This CDR3 spans 14 amino acids. CDR3 amino acids: CASMRQGRSYEQYF. CDR3 coding DNA: TGTGCCAGCATGAGGCAGGGGCGCTCCTACGAGCAGTACTTC.

This chain uses TRBV5-5 with TRBJ1-6; 9 bases map to TRBD1. V lost 3 bases and J lost 5; bases outside the gene matches: 3. Germline V gene sequence: CDR1 SGHKS, CDR2 YYEKEE (reference sequence). The CDR3 spans 15 residues. In nucleotides, the CDR3 is TGTGCCAGCAGCTGGACAGGGGACAATAATTCACCCCTCCACTTT. This gives the protein CASSWTGDNNSPLHF.

The chain couples TRBV7-9 to TRBJ1-2; no reliable D call. This CDR3 has 15 residues. Germline loops: CDR1 SEHNR, CDR2 FQNEAQ (reference sequence). The V end was cut by 1 base, the J end by 0 bases, with 9 bases between. CDR3 amino acids: CASSLVREANYGYTF. CDR3 coding DNA: TGTGCCAGCAGCTTAGTTCGGGAAGCTAACTATGGCTACACCTTC. Full variable domain (remainder filled in from reference TRBV7-9 and TRBJ1-2): DTGVSQNPRHKITKRGQNVTFRCDPISEHNRLYWYRQTLGQGPEFLTYFQNEAQLEKSRLLSDRFSAERPKGSFSTLEIQRTEQGDSAMYLCASSLVREANYGYTFGSGTRLTVV.

The chain is built from TRBV28 and TRBJ1-2; D ambiguous. Germline V gene sequence: CDR1 MDHEN, CDR2 SYDVKM. This CDR3 region has 15 residues. Trimming took off 4 bases at V and 5 bases at J, with 17 bases between the two ends. CDR3 nucleotides: TGTGCCAGCAGTTCCGTTCCCCCCTCGGGGTATGGCTACACCTTC. Protein: CASSSVPPSGYGYTF.

V is TRBV7-3 and J is TRBJ1-1; D remains ambiguous. Looked up from germline, CDR1 is SGHTA and CDR2 is FQGTGA. Trimming removed 1 base from V and 3 bases from J, with 6 bases in between. The CDR3 is 13 residues long. The CDR3 nucleotides are TGTGCCAGCAGCTTAAGTGGGCACACTGAAGCTTTCTTT. It is translated as CASSLSGHTEAFF.

The chain employs TRBV2 and TRBJ1-5; D remains ambiguous. The germline V and J ends were trimmed by 7 bases and 0 bases, with 10 bases remaining between them. The CDR3 is 14 residues long. Germline assignment: CDR1 SNHLY and CDR2 FYNNEI. CDR3 DNA: TGTGCCAGCACACCGGGGAATAGCAATCAGCCCCAGCATTTT. Translation gives CASTPGNSNQPQHF.

The chain employs TRBV30 and TRBJ2-7; TRBD1 matches at 7 bases. Per the germline V gene, CDR1 is GTSNPN and CDR2 is SVGIG (reference sequence). Trimming at V came to 1 base and at J to 5 bases, leaving 2 bases not matched to a gene. The CDR3 covers 12 residues. This CDR3 is CAWSAQGNEQYF. Here the CDR3 DNA reads TGTGCCTGGAGTGCACAGGGGAACGAGCAGTACTTC.

The chain links TRBV10-3 to TRBJ1-2; the match to TRBD1 covers 7 bases. CDR3 length: 16 amino acids. Germline V CDR1 and CDR2: ENHRY, SYGVKD. J gave up 3 bases and V 5 bases, and 12 bases lay outside the gene matches. CDR3 residues: CAISPKDRWFDYGYTF. The CDR3 region has the DNA TGTGCCATCAGTCCAAAGGACAGGTGGTTTGACTATGGCTACACCTTC.

The V and J genes are TRBV28 and TRBJ1-6; 7 bases are shared with TRBD1. V lost 10 bases and J lost 10; bases outside the gene matches: 22. CDR1 is MDHEN, CDR2 SYDVKM, per germline. The CDR3 consists of 17 residues. The CDR3 reads CATTTRRGWDRNSPLHF. The CDR3 coding sequence is TGTGCCACCACAACCCGCCGTGGTTGGGACAGAAACTCACCCCTCCACTTT.

The rearrangement uses TRBV6-6 and TRBJ1-1; D not resolved. CDR1 and CDR2 from the germline V gene are MNHNY and SVGAGI (reference sequence). The CDR3 consists of 12 residues. V was trimmed by 0 bases and J by 7 bases, leaving 6 bases between them. The CDR3 DNA reads as TGTGCCAGCAGTTACTCGGGGAATGAAGCTTTCTTT. This codes for CASSYSGNEAFF.

This clone was counted once. The gene calls are TRBV11-2 and TRBJ2-3, with unresolved D. Trimming removed 8 bases at V and 8 bases at J, with 17 bases between. Per germline, CDR1 SGHAT and CDR2 FQNNGV. The CDR3 is 13 residues long. CDR3 amino acids: CASGLDLIGTQYF. The CDR3 DNA reads TGTGCCAGCGGTTTAGACCTTATAGGTACGCAGTATTTT.

The chain is built from TRBV11-2 and TRBJ1-2; 7 nucleotides align to TRBD1. This CDR3 comprises 15 residues. The junction had 13 bases not matched to a gene; V was cut back by 5 bases and J by 7 bases. CDR1 and CDR2 (germline): SGHAT, FQNNGV. CDR3 DNA sequence: TGTGCCAGCAGCGCGACGACAGGGAGCGAACGTGGCTACACCTTC. Its protein product is CASSATTGSERGYTF. The variable domain in full, with the rest retrieved from reference TRBV11-2 and TRBJ1-2, is EAGVAQSPRYKIIEKRQSVAFWCNPISGHATLYWYQQILGQGPKLLIQFQNNGVVDDSQLPKDRFSAERLKGVDSTLKIQPAKLEDSAVYLCASSATTGSERGYTFGSGTRLTVV.

This chain links TRBV5-1 with TRBJ1-3; 9 bases are a match to TRBD1. The CDR3 consists of 16 residues. CDR1 and CDR2 (germline): SGHRS, YFSETQ. Trimming took 3 bases from V and 3 from J; bases not matched to a gene: 7. In DNA form, the CDR3 reads TGCGCCAGCAGCTCAAATACAGGGGGCCGTGGAAACACCATATATTTT. This encodes CASSSNTGGRGNTIYF. Complete variable domain (other parts from reference TRBV5-1 and TRBJ1-3): KAGVTQTPRYLIKTRGQQVTLSCSPISGHRSVSWYQQTPGQGLQFLFEYFSETQRNKGNFPGRFSGRQFSNSRSEMNVSTLELGDSALYLCASSSNTGGRGNTIYFGEGSWLTVV.

Comments on this clone: One end of the junction varies from germline; a read error may be responsible. The V call is TRBV7-7, the J call TRBJ2-1, with 12 bases aligning to TRBD2. Germline loops: CDR1 SSHAT, CDR2 FNYEAQ (reference sequence). The CDR3 is made up of 15 amino acids. This chain's CDR3 is CASSPGLAGSSEQFF. In nucleotides, the CDR3 is TGTGCTAGCAGCCCCGGACTAGCGGGATCGAGTGAGCAGTTCTTC.

V and J are TRBV4-1 and TRBJ2-1; a possible D gene is TRBD1 (5 bases). CDR1 is MGHRA and CDR2 is YSYEKL in the germline V gene. The CDR3 has 12 amino acids. The V end was cut by 4 bases, the J end by 6 bases, with 7 bases between. CDR3: CASSLDSNEQFF. The CDR3 region has the DNA TGCGCCAGCAGCCTCGACAGCAATGAGCAGTTCTTC.

V gene TRBV6-1 combines with J gene TRBJ2-7, with D perhaps matching TRBD1 (6 bases). The V gene lost 1 base and the J gene lost 2 bases, with 15 bases spanning the gap. The CDR3 spans 16 residues. Germline V lookup: CDR1 MNHNS, CDR2 SASEGT. CDR3 loop: CASSEGLQGVAYEQYF. DNA of the CDR3: TGTGCCAGCAGTGAAGGTTTACAGGGAGTGGCCTACGAGCAGTACTTC.

The chain carries TRBV5-1 and TRBJ2-3; D gene unclear. Trimming pared 0 bases from V and 14 bases from J, leaving 19 bases between. Germline assignment: CDR1 SGHRS and CDR2 YFSETQ. The CDR3 loop spans 14 amino acids. This CDR3 reads CASSLEGRQESLYF. In DNA form, the CDR3 reads TGCGCCAGCAGCTTGGAGGGCAGGCAGGAAAGTTTGTATTTT.

This chain uses TRBV7-6 with TRBJ2-1; 9 nucleotides line up with TRBD1. The CDR3 sequence is 15 residues long. Germline CDR1 SGHVS, CDR2 FNYEAQ. The V and J ends lost 4 bases and 7 bases, in that order; junction bases with no gene match: 8. The CDR3 DNA reads as TGTGCCAGCAGCTCAGTCCCGGGACAGGGTAATGAGCAGTTCTTC. It yields the protein CASSSVPGQGNEQFF.